This T cell receptor (beta chain) is from a study of T cells in Graves' hyperthyroidism and ophthalmopathy. Study in general: Any treatment followed the collection of peripheral blood at initial diagnosis.

The germline V and J ends were trimmed by 5 bases and 0 bases, with 7 bases remaining between them. The CDR3 is made up of 12 amino acids. CDR1 is DFQATT and CDR2 is SNEGSKA in the germline V gene (reference sequence). Broader study findings: Blood samples included most of the expanded thyroid clonotypes exceeding 0.001.

There were TCR beta CDR3 regions amplified from RNA transcripts. The HTBI primer set served for first-round RT-PCR of the TCR CDR3. Using its own MiXCR run on the multiplex PCR reads, TCRdb lists one record per CDR3 protein. Among about 700,000 distinct CDR3 sequences, about 14% were seen once, and the ten largest hold roughly 10%. Based on clinical symptoms, serum thyroxine and TRAb, thyroid ultrasound and orbital computed tomography, diagnoses were reached. PBMCs were derived from 9.5 to 10 ml fresh peripheral blood. In the case of this clonotype: Antigen specificity is unknown.

Sequenced: blood. The receptor was derived from a woman between 18 and 29 years old with Graves' hyperthyroidism. The chain employs TRBV20-1 and TRBJ1-2; D call uncertain. CDR3 sequence (DNA): TGCAGTGCTCTTACAGCTAACTATGGCTACACCTTC. Its protein product is CSALTANYGYTF.